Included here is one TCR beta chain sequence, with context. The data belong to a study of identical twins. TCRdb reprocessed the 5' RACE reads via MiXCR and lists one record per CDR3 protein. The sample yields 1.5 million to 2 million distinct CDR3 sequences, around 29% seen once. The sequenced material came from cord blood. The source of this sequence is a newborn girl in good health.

CDR3 nucleotide sequence: TGCAGTGCTCTGTCACCGGGAAAAGAGACCCAGTACTTC. Protein: CSALSPGKETQYF. The V call is TRBV20-1, the J call TRBJ2-4; possibly TRBD2 for D (5 bases). Matching the DNA end better, TRBJ2-5 makes the J call doubtful. The germline V gene has CDR1 DFQATT and CDR2 SNEGSKA (reference sequence). The CDR3 contains 13 residues.